The next 20 T cell receptor beta chains were all read from a single sample in a study of cytomegalovirus exposure and HLA in healthy donors. PCR amplification relied on 60 Vbeta primers (plus 13 Jbeta primers). Sequencing was performed with immunoSEQ multiplex PCR; in TCRdb, only in-frame clones are kept and a portion is missing. The repertoire holds under 200,000 clones, with more than 9.5% as singletons. The sequencing sample was made of PBMCs. The source of these receptors is a man over 45 in good health and CMV-seropositive.

This clone was observed a handful of times. The genes are TRBV7-3 and TRBJ2-7, with D possibly being TRBD2 (6 bases). From germline, CDR1 is SGHTA and CDR2 FQGTGA. The V and J ends lost 2 bases and 5 bases respectively, with 19 bases between them. The CDR3 has 16 residues. This CDR3 reads CASSLRSGGLMNEQYF. The CDR3 DNA follows: TGTGCCAGCAGCTTACGGTCTGGGGGGTTAATGAACGAGCAGTACTTC.

The rearrangement uses TRBV30 and TRBJ1-5; a possible D gene is TRBD1 (5 bases). V was cut by 0 bases and J by 3 bases, with 9 bases left in between. Germline V lookup: CDR1 GTSNPN, CDR2 SVGIG (reference sequence). The CDR3 sequence is 14 residues long. The CDR3 bases are TGTGCCTGGAGTGTTGTGACAGCCAATCAGCCCCAGCATTTT. The encoded protein is CAWSVVTANQPQHF.

The CDR3 here is CASSWGPDSANSPLHF. The CDR3 coding sequence is TGTGCCAGCAGTTGGGGGCCGGACTCTGCTAATTCACCCCTCCACTTT. The chain has TRBV7-2 and TRBJ1-6; TRBD1 is a possible D gene (6 bases). The germline V and J ends were trimmed by 6 bases and 6 bases, with 18 bases remaining between them. Looked up from germline, CDR1 is SGHTA and CDR2 is FQGNSA. This CDR3 is 16 amino acids long.

This clone was seen a handful of times. The chain links TRBV5-4 to TRBJ2-3; D may be TRBD2 (6 bases). This CDR3 comprises 15 residues. V lost 0 bases, J lost 3 bases, and 11 bases lay in between. The V gene's germline CDR1 is SGHNT and CDR2 YYREEE (reference sequence). This CDR3 is CASSLAGVGTDTQYF. The CDR3 region has the DNA TGTGCCAGCAGCTTGGCGGGGGTGGGGACAGATACGCAGTATTTT.

This clone was recorded a few times. The J gene is TRBJ1-1, the V gene TRBV9; D remains unclear. The CDR3 consists of 13 residues. Germline V lookup: CDR1 SGDLS, CDR2 YYNGEE. The V and J ends lost 4 bases and 7 bases respectively, with 14 bases between them. CDR3 coding DNA: TGTGCCAGCAGCCCAGGTCCCCGGGATGAAGCTTTCTTT. The encoded protein is CASSPGPRDEAFF.

The CDR3 nucleotides read TGCGCCAGCAGCTTTTCACTAGCGGGGTCCTACAATGAGCAGTTCTTC. This codes for CASSFSLAGSYNEQFF. This chain connects TRBV4-1 to TRBJ2-1, with 10 bases matching TRBD2. The V gene's germline CDR1 is MGHRA and CDR2 YSYEKL. With V trimmed by 5 bases and J by 1 base, 5 bases remained unmatched. The CDR3 totals 16 residues.

The rearrangement links TRBV11-3 to TRBJ2-1; the D is unclear. Trimming shortened V by 1 base and J by 8 bases, and 6 bases separated the two germline ends. Germline CDR1 is SGHNT and CDR2 is YENEEA. The CDR3 has 12 amino acids. This CDR3 is CASSLVLDEQFF. CDR3 DNA: TGTGCCAGCAGCTTAGTTCTCGATGAGCAGTTCTTC.

This clone appeared a few times. The chain couples TRBV18 to TRBJ1-5, with D perhaps matching TRBD1 (5 bases). Germline CDR1 KGHSH, CDR2 LQKENI. Trimming took off 2 bases at V and 3 bases at J, with 11 bases between the two ends. The CDR3 has 15 amino acids. The CDR3 DNA is TGTGCCAGCTCACCAACCAGGGCTAACAATCAGCCCCAGCATTTT. Its protein product is CASSPTRANNQPQHF. The whole variable domain, filled in from reference TRBV18 and TRBJ1-5, reads NAGVMQNPRHLVRRRGQEARLRCSPMKGHSHVYWYRQLPEEGLKFMVYLQKENIIDESGMPKERFSAEFPKEGPSILRIQQVVRGDSAAYFCASSPTRANNQPQHFGDGTRLSIL.

This clone was observed a few times. The rearrangement links TRBV6-5 to TRBJ1-2; tentatively, D is TRBD1 (6 bases). Germline V CDR1 and CDR2: MNHEY, SVGAGI. V was clipped by 6 bases and J by 2 bases, with 13 bases between them. The CDR3 is 14 amino acids. The CDR3, as DNA: TGTGCCAGCAGGCTCGGGGGGCCCAACTATGGCTACACCTTC. Residues: CASRLGGPNYGYTF.

V usage is TRBV4-3 and J usage is TRBJ1-2; 9 bases map to TRBD1. In germline, CDR1 is LGHNA, CDR2 YSLEER. V was clipped by 4 bases and J by 4 bases; unmatched bases: 7. The CDR3 is 15 residues long. The CDR3 bases are TGCGCCAGCAGCCTTCACAGGGGGCAAGGCTATGGCTACACCTTC. Its protein product is CASSLHRGQGYGYTF.

CDR3 nucleotides: TGTGCCAGCAGCTTTGAGGCGGGCGAAGCTTTCTTT. It yields the protein CASSFEAGEAFF. The rearrangement links TRBV7-9 to TRBJ1-1; D is unresolved. The V end was cut by 3 bases, the J end by 8 bases, with 10 bases between. Per the germline V gene, CDR1 is SEHNR and CDR2 is FQNEAQ (reference sequence). This CDR3 has 12 amino acids. Filled out from reference TRBV7-9 and TRBJ1-1, the complete variable domain reads DTGVSQNPRHKITKRGQNVTFRCDPISEHNRLYWYRQTLGQGPEFLTYFQNEAQLEKSRLLSDRFSAERPKGSFSTLEIQRTEQGDSAMYLCASSFEAGEAFFGQGTRLTVV.

This clone appeared many times. V is TRBV5-6 and J is TRBJ1-2; D ambiguous. CDR1 SGHDT and CDR2 YYEEEE come from the germline V gene. This CDR3 region has 12 residues. Trimming removed 2 bases at V and 8 bases at J, with 10 bases between. As DNA, the CDR3 is TGTGCCAGCAGCTTCGGAGATGGGGGCTACACCTTC. Protein: CASSFGDGGYTF.

This clone appeared a few times. The chain is built from TRBV6-5 and TRBJ2-2; D call uncertain. Trimming took off 2 bases at V and 7 bases at J, with 8 bases between the two ends. The CDR3 runs to 13 residues. Germline loops: CDR1 MNHEY, CDR2 SVGAGI. The CDR3 DNA follows: TGTGCCAGCAGTTACGGGCGCGTCGGGGAGCTGTTTTTT. Translated: CASSYGRVGELFF.

This clone was seen more than once but under ten times. This chain uses TRBV6-1 with TRBJ2-5; D is unresolved. With 7 bases removed from V and 6 bases from J, the gap between germline ends came to 12 bases. The CDR3 runs 12 residues. Germline V CDR1 and CDR2: MNHNS, SASEGT. The CDR3 here is CASTPLVKTQYF. The DNA of the CDR3 is TGTGCCAGCACTCCCCTAGTTAAGACCCAGTACTTC.

This clone was seen more than once but under ten times. The gene calls are TRBV10-3 and TRBJ1-1; the D gene is possibly TRBD1 (6 bases). The germline V gene encodes CDR1 ENHRY and CDR2 SYGVKD. Trimming removed 6 bases at V and 3 bases at J, with 17 bases between. The CDR3 is 15 residues long. This chain's CDR3 is CAIRGAGYGDTEAFF. CDR3 bases: TGTGCCATCAGGGGGGCTGGGTATGGGGACACTGAAGCTTTCTTT.

This clone has a handful of counts. The rearrangement uses TRBV4-3 and TRBJ1-4; D perhaps matches TRBD1 (5 bases). Looked up from germline, CDR1 is LGHNA and CDR2 is YSLEER. Trimming cost V 4 bases and J 12 bases, with 24 bases left between them. This CDR3 has 16 amino acids. CDR3 in amino acids: CASSPAGRGGTEQLFF. DNA for the CDR3: TGCGCCAGCAGCCCCGCCGGGCGGGGAGGGACCGAACAACTGTTTTTT.

Comment on this clone: One end of the junction does not line up with germline, which may come from a read error. V gene TRBV7-8 combines with J gene TRBJ1-3; no clear D. The CDR3 loop spans 18 amino acids. Germline V gene data show CDR1 as SGHVS and CDR2 as FQNEAQ. This CDR3 reads CASSYNPPQDYSGNAIYF. CDR3 coding DNA: TGTGCCAGCAGCTATAACCCCCCTCAGGATTACTCTGGAAACGCCATATATTTT. The whole variable domain, filled in from reference TRBV7-8 and TRBJ1-3, reads GAGVSQSPRYKVAKRGQDVALRCDPISGHVSLFWYQQALGQGPEFLTYFQNEAQLDKSGLPSDRFFAERPEGSVSTLKIQRTQQEDSAVYLCASSYNPPQDYSGNAIYFGEGSWLTVV.

This chain uses TRBV4-2 with TRBJ2-1, with D perhaps TRBD2 (7 bases). This CDR3 has 16 amino acids. Germline CDR1 reads LGHNA; CDR2 reads YNFKEQ. Trimming left V 2 bases short and J 2 bases short, with 13 bases between. CDR3 region: CASSQRGGAPYNEQFF. CDR3 nucleotides: TGTGCCAGCAGCCAACGTGGGGGGGCGCCCTACAATGAGCAGTTCTTC.

V gene TRBV19 combines with J gene TRBJ2-4; tentatively, D is TRBD2 (6 bases). V lost 5 bases and J lost 0, with 11 bases in between. CDR1 and CDR2 (germline): LNHDA, SQIVND (reference sequence). CDR3 length equals 15 residues. The CDR3 is CASSRDFSAKNIQYF. CDR3 sequence (DNA): TGTGCCAGTAGTCGGGACTTCTCAGCCAAAAACATTCAGTACTTC.

This sequence joins TRBV5-1 and TRBJ1-6; TRBD1 matches at 10 bases. V shed 1 base and J 7 bases; nucleotides not matched to a gene: 2. Per the germline V gene, CDR1 is SGHRS and CDR2 is YFSETQ. The CDR3 runs 15 residues. The CDR3 sequence: CASSLLGQGNSPLHF. The CDR3 DNA reads TGCGCCAGCAGCTTGTTGGGACAGGGGAATTCACCCCTCCACTTT.